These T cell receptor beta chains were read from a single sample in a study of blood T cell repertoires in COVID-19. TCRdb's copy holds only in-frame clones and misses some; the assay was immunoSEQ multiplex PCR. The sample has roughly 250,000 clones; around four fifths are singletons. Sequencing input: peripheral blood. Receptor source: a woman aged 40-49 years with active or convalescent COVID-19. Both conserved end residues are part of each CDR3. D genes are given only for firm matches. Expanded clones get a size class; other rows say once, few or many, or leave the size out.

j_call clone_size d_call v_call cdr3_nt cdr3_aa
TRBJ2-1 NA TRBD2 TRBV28 TGTGCCAGCAGAGCGGGGGAGTACAATGAGCAGTTCTTC CASRAGEYNEQFF
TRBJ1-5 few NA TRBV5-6 TGTGCCAGCAGTCAAAATCAGGGTTCAAGCAATCAGCCCCAGCATTTT CASSQNQGSSNQPQHF
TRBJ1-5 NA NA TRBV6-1 TGTGCCAGCAGTGAGGGGCCCAGACCCCAGCATTTT CASSEGPRPQHF
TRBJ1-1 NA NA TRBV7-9 TGTGCCAGCAGCTCCCCAATAGTATACACTGAAGCTTTCTTT CASSSPIVYTEAFF
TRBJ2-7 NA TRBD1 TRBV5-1 TGCGCCAGCAGCTACGGACAGGGGGCCTCAAATTACGAGCAGTACTTC CASSYGQGASNYEQYF
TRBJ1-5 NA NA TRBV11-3 TGTGCCAGCAGCTTAGGGTTATCGAATCAGGTGGAGCCCCAGCATTTT CASSLGLSNQVEPQHF
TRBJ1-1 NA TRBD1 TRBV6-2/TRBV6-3 TGTGCCAGCAGTTATTTCGGGGACAGGGGTATGAACACTGAAGCTTTCTTT CASSYFGDRGMNTEAFF
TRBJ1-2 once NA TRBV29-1 TGCAGCGTTGAAGGGCTGATCTATGGCTACACCTTC CSVEGLIYGYTF
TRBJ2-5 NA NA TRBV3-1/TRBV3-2 TGTGCCAGCAGCCAACCTCCTCCGGAGACCCAGTACTTC CASSQPPPETQYF
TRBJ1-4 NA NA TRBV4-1 TGCGCCAGCAGCCCGACTTCGGAAAGTTCTAATGAAAAACTGTTTTTT CASSPTSESSNEKLFF
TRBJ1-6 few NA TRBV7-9 TGTGCCAGCAGCTTAACCGGGTCCCATAATTCACCCCTCCACTTT CASSLTGSHNSPLHF
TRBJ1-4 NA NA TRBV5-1 TGCGCCAGCAGCCCACAGCCTAATGAAAAACTGTTTTTT CASSPQPNEKLFF
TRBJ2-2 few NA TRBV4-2 TGTGCCAGCAGCCAAGCGCTCGCAGGCGCACGAAAAAACACCGGGGAGCTGTTTTTT CASSQALAGARKNTGELFF
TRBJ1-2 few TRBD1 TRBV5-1 TGCGCCAGCAGCTTGGGACAGGGGAGAGGCTACACCTTC CASSLGQGRGYTF
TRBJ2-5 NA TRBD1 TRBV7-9 TGTGCCAGCAGCTTCAGGTGGACAGGGGAGGATGTAGGGGAGACCCAGTACTTC CASSFRWTGEDVGETQYF
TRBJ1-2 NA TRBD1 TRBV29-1 TGCAGCGGAGGACAGGGAGCCTATGGCTACACCTTC CSGGQGAYGYTF
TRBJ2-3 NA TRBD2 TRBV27 TGTGCCAGCAGTCACCGACTAGCGGGGGGGACAGATACGCAGTATTTT CASSHRLAGGTDTQYF
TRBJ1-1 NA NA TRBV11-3 TGTGCCAGCAGCTTAGTGCGGCACTTGAACACTGAAGCTTTCTTT CASSLVRHLNTEAFF
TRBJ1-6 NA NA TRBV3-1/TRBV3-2 TGTGCCAGCAGCCAAGTGGGGGGGGATAATTCACCCCTCCACTTT CASSQVGGDNSPLHF
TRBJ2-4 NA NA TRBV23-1 TGCGCCAGCAGTCAATGCCGGGGGGCCTATTTAGCCAAAAACATTCAGTACTTC CASSQCRGAYLAKNIQYF
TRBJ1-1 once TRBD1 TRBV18 TGTGCCAGCTCACCATCGACAGGGCCTGAAGCTTTCTTT CASSPSTGPEAFF
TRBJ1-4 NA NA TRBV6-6 TGTGCCAGCAGTTACCGCGAGGGAAAACTGTTTTTT CASSYREGKLFF
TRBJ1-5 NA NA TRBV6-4 TGTGCCAGCAGTGACGATTGGAGGGATCTCAATCAGCCCCAGCATTTT CASSDDWRDLNQPQHF
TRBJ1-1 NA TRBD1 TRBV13 TGTGCCAGCAGCTTAGGTTCGACAGGGATTATGAACACTGAAGCTTTCTTT CASSLGSTGIMNTEAFF
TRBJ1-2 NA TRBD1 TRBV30 TGTGCCTGGGAACAGGGGGGTGGCTACACCTTC CAWEQGGGYTF
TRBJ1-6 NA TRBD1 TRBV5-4 TGTGCCAGCAGCTTAGGGACAGGAGTTACGACGGGGGGTTCACCCCTCCACTTT CASSLGTGVTTGGSPLHF
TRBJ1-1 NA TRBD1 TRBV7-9 TGTGCCAGCAGCTTTCCCCGCAGGGGGCCGGGGACTGAAGCTTTCTTT CASSFPRRGPGTEAFF
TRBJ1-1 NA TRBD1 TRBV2 TGTGCCAGCAGTGAGCAGGGGGCGGATTCTGAAGCTTTCTTT CASSEQGADSEAFF
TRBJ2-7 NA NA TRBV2 TGTGCCAGCAGTGAAGCCAGACTCTACGAGCAGTACTTC CASSEARLYEQYF
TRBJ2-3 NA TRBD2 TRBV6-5 TGTGCCAGCAGCCCCGGACTAGCCGCAGATACGCAGTATTTT CASSPGLAADTQYF
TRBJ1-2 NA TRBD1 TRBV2 TGTGCCAGCAAAGTGCCACAGGGGGCCGTCTATGGCTACACCTTC CASKVPQGAVYGYTF
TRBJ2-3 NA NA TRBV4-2 TGTGCCAGCAGCCAAGGCCGGAGGGACACAGATACGCAGTATTTT CASSQGRRDTDTQYF
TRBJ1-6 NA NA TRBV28 TGTGCCAGCATGCGCCGGGGGGCCTATAATTCACCCCTCCACTTT CASMRRGAYNSPLHF
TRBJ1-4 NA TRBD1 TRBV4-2 TGTGCCAGCAGCCGGACAGACAGGGGGCGAGATGAAAAACTGTTTTTT CASSRTDRGRDEKLFF
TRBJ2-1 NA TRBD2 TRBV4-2 TGTGCCAGCAGCCATCTTGATTGGCGGGGGTCCACCTACAATGAGCAGTTCTTC CASSHLDWRGSTYNEQFF
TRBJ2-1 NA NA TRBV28 TGTGCCAGCAGCAACGACAGGTATAACTCCTACAATGAGCAGTTCTTC CASSNDRYNSYNEQFF
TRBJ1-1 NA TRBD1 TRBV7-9 TGTGCCAGCAGCTTATCAGGGGGGACTGAAGCTTTCTTT CASSLSGGTEAFF